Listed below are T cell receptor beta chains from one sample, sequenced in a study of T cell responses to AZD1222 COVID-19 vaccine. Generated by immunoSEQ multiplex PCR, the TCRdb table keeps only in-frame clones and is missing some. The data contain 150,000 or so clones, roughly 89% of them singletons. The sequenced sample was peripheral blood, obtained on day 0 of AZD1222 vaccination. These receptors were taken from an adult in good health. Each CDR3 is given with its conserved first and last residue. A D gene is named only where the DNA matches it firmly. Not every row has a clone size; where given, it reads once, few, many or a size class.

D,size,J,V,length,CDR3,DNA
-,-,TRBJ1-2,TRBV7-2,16,CASSLDPGAPGYGYTF,TGTGCCAGCAGCTTAGATCCAGGGGCGCCAGGCTATGGCTACACCTTC
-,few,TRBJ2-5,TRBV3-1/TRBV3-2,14,CASSQSGAQETQYF,TGTGCCAGCAGCCAGTCCGGGGCCCAAGAGACCCAGTACTTC
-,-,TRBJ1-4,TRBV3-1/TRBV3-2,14,CASSSGQLNEKLFF,TGTGCCAGCAGCTCAGGACAGTTAAATGAAAAACTGTTTTTT
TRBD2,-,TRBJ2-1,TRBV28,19,CASSSPGLAGVWALNEQFF,TGTGCCAGCAGTTCCCCGGGACTAGCGGGAGTCTGGGCGTTGAATGAGCAGTTCTTC
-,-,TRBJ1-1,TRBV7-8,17,CASRHPGAGTTPSEAFF,TGTGCCAGCAGACACCCGGGGGCAGGGACTACCCCCTCTGAAGCTTTCTTT
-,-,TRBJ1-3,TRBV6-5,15,CATIWRKGAGNTIYF,TGTGCCACCATTTGGAGAAAGGGGGCTGGAAACACCATATATTTT
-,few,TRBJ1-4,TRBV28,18,CASSSLIEEFTSNEKLFF,TGTGCCAGCAGCTCCCTGATTGAGGAGTTTACTAGTAATGAAAAACTGTTTTTT
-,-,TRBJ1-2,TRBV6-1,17,CASSEVELNPPNYGYTF,TGTGCCAGCAGTGAAGTTGAACTAAACCCCCCCAACTATGGCTACACCTTC
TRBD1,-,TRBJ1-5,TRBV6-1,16,CASSGRGLGGNQPQHF,TGTGCCAGCAGTGGCAGGGGGTTGGGGGGCAATCAGCCCCAGCATTTT
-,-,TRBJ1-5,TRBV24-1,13,CATRGGDNQPQHF,TGTGCCACCAGGGGAGGGGACAATCAGCCCCAGCATTTT
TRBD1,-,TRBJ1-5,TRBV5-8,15,CASSLRDSSNQPQHF,TGTGCCAGCAGCTTACGGGACAGTAGCAATCAGCCCCAGCATTTT
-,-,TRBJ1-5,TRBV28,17,CASSFSLGGNSNQPQHF,TGTGCCAGCAGTTTCTCATTGGGGGGGAATAGCAATCAGCCCCAGCATTTT
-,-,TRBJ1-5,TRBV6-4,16,CASSDNRPLGGQPQHF,TGTGCCAGCAGTGATAATAGGCCCCTCGGAGGTCAGCCCCAGCATTTT
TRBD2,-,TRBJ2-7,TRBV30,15,CAWKGTSGHSYEQYF,TGTGCCTGGAAGGGGACTAGCGGACACTCCTACGAGCAGTACTTC
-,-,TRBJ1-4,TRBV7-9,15,CASSATDATNEKLFF,TGTGCCAGCAGCGCGACCGACGCAACTAATGAAAAACTGTTTTTT
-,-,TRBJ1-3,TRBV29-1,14,CSVDPTGSGNTIYF,TGCAGCGTTGACCCGACAGGCTCTGGAAACACCATATATTTT
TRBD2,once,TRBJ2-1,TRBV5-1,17,CASSLWSGGRGGNEQFF,TGCGCCAGCAGCTTGTGGTCCGGCGGGAGGGGAGGAAATGAGCAGTTCTTC
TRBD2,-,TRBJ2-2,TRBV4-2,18,CASSLGLAGTSGTGELFF,TGTGCCAGCAGCTTAGGACTAGCGGGAACATCGGGGACCGGGGAGCTGTTTTTT
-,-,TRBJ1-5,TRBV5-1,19,CASSLDLPDFLYTNQPQHF,TGCGCCAGCAGCTTGGACCTACCCGACTTCCTCTACACCAATCAGCCCCAGCATTTT
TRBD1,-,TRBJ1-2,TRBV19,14,CASSIRTGDYGYTF,TGTGCCAGTAGTATCCGGACAGGAGACTATGGCTACACCTTC
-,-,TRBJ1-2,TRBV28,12,CARPPTLPGYTF,TGTGCCAGACCCCCAACCCTCCCTGGCTACACCTTC
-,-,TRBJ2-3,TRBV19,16,CASSVAALGGTDTQYF,TGTGCCAGTAGTGTAGCAGCACTAGGAGGCACAGATACGCAGTATTTT
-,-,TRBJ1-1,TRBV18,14,CASSPARGRGEAFF,TGTGCCAGCTCACCAGCGCGGGGCCGGGGTGAAGCTTTCTTT
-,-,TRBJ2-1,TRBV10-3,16,CAISKATGVGDNEQFF,TGTGCCATCAGCAAAGCGACGGGGGTGGGAGACAATGAGCAGTTCTTC
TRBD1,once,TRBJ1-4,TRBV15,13,CATSDRENEKLFF,TGTGCCACCAGCGACAGGGAGAATGAAAAACTGTTTTTT
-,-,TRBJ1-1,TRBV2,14,CASRKGREYTEAFF,TGTGCCAGCAGAAAGGGCAGGGAATACACTGAAGCTTTCTTT
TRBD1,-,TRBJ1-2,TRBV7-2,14,CASSRPGGASGYTF,TGTGCCAGCAGCCGTCCAGGGGGAGCTAGCGGCTACACCTTC
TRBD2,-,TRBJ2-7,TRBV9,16,CASSAAGGGLTYEQYF,TGTGCCAGCAGCGCAGCAGGCGGGGGGTTAACCTACGAGCAGTACTTC
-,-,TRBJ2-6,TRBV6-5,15,CASVPGTSGANVLTF,TGTGCCAGCGTTCCAGGGACCTCTGGGGCCAACGTCCTGACTTTC
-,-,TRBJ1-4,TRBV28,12,CGSGQVGEKLFF,TGTGGAAGTGGTCAGGTCGGGGAAAAACTGTTTTTT
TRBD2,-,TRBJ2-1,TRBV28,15,CASSLIGRSINEQFF,TGTGCCAGCAGTTTAATCGGGAGGAGCATCAATGAGCAGTTCTTC
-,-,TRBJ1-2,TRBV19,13,CASSILRGYGYTF,TGTGCCAGTAGTATTCTCCGAGGCTATGGCTACACCTTC
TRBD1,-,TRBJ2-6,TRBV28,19,CASSSQTGGAITGANVLTF,TGTGCCAGCAGTTCACAGACAGGGGGCGCAATAACCGGGGCCAACGTCCTGACTTTC
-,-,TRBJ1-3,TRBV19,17,CASSIRSSGSSGNTIYF,TGTGCCAGTAGTATCCGATCCTCAGGGAGCTCTGGAAACACCATATATTTT
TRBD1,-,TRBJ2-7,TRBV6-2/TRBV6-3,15,CASSTDGTGLNEQYF,TGTGCCAGCAGTACCGATGGGACAGGATTGAACGAGCAGTACTTC
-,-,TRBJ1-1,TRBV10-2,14,CASSEYGGDTEAFF,TGCGCCAGCAGTGAGTACGGGGGAGACACTGAAGCTTTCTTT
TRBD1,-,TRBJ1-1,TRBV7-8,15,CASSPTSTGETEAFF,TGTGCCAGCAGCCCGACGTCGACAGGGGAAACTGAAGCTTTCTTT
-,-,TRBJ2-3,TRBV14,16,CASSLLRGRSTDTQYF,TGTGCCAGCAGCCTCCTGCGGGGACGTAGCACAGATACGCAGTATTTT
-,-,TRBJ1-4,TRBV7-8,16,CASSLLSTGPNEKLFF,TGTGCCAGCAGCTTACTCTCGACAGGACCCAATGAAAAACTGTTTTTT
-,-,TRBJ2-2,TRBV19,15,CASSPDPVITGELFF,TGTGCCAGTAGCCCCGATCCAGTGATCACCGGGGAGCTGTTTTTT
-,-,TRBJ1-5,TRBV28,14,CASSSAGTNQPQHF,TGTGCCAGCAGTTCCGCAGGGACCAATCAGCCCCAGCATTTT